This T cell receptor beta chain was captured by sequencing in a study of beta chain features in type 1 diabetes. Study findings and constraints: There was a moderate but significant shortening of TCRB CDR3s in all four CD4+ subsets of Type 1 diabetes patients.

Investigators reverse transcribed all isolated RNA, so they sequenced expressed TCRB transcripts. Profiled with immunoSEQ multiplex PCR; TCRdb holds only in-frame clones, not every one. In the table there are hundreds of thousands of clones, about a tenth of which are singletons. CDR1 and CDR2 from the germline V gene are LGHNT and FRNRAP. This CDR3 comprises 15 residues. Trimming shortened V by 7 bases and J by 6 bases, and 16 bases separated the two germline ends. In the case of this clone: Antigen specificity is unknown.

The sample comprised naive CD4+ T cells from blood. The receptor's source is a man under 40 with type 1 diabetes. The chain combines TRBV12-5 with TRBJ1-6; tentatively, D is TRBD1 (6 bases). The CDR3 region is CASDETGTPNSPLHF. In DNA form, the CDR3 reads TGTGCTAGTGACGAGACCGGGACACCTAATTCACCCCTCCACTTT. The full variable domain, rest sourced from reference TRBV12-5 and TRBJ1-6, is DARVTQTPRHKVTEMGQEVTMRCQPILGHNTVFWYRQTMMQGLELLAYFRNRAPLDDSGMPKDRFSAEMPDATLATLKIQPSEPRDSAVYFCASDETGTPNSPLHFGNGTRLTVT.